The 30 T cell receptor beta chains below were found in one sample sequenced in a study of T cell repertoires in cytomegalovirus infection. From the reads, TCRdb called clonotypes with MiXCR, one entry per CDR3 protein. The data hold approximately 490,000 distinct CDR3 sequences, with roughly 10% observed a single time. Source material: PBMCs. These receptors came from a human donor in good health (CMV status not recorded). Some clones in this sample may be carry-over from other donors' samples.

The V gene is TRBV27, the J gene TRBJ2-3; D not certain. Trimming took 1 base from V and 0 from J, leaving 11 bases between them. Germline-derived CDR1 and CDR2 are MNHEY and SMNVEV (reference sequence). The CDR3 is 16 residues long. The CDR3 is CASSLCPSTSTDTQYF. CDR3 DNA sequence: TGTGCCAGCAGTTTATGCCCCTCGACTAGCACAGATACGCAGTATTTT.

Only a few counts were recorded for this clonotype. V is TRBV25-1 and J is TRBJ2-5; no reliable D call. The CDR3 consists of 13 residues. Germline CDR1 is MGHDK and CDR2 is SYGVNS. V gave up 2 bases and J gave up 5 bases, with 9 bases separating them. CDR3 nucleotide sequence: TGTGCCAGCAGTGAAGTAGTACGGGAGACCCAGTACTTC. Translating gives CASSEVVRETQYF. Filled out from reference TRBV25-1 and TRBJ2-5, the complete variable domain reads EADIYQTPRYLVIGTGKKITLECSQTMGHDKMYWYQQDPGMELHLIHYSYGVNSTEKGDLSSESTVSRIRTEHFPLTLESARPSHTSQYLCASSEVVRETQYFGPGTRLLVL.

This chain links TRBV15 with TRBJ2-3; 7 bases map to TRBD2. The CDR3 is 16 residues long. Trimming removed 2 bases from V and 0 bases from J; junction bases left unmatched: 5. Germline V gene sequence: CDR1 LNHNV, CDR2 YYDKDF (reference sequence). CDR3 sequence: CATSRPGEGSTDTQYF. DNA of the CDR3: TGTGCCACCAGCAGACCCGGGGAGGGGAGCACAGATACGCAGTATTTT.

This clonotype was picked up many times. J is TRBJ2-3 and V is TRBV7-2; possibly TRBD1 for D (5 bases). Germline V CDR1 and CDR2: SGHTA, FQGNSA. The V end was cut by 5 bases, the J end by 2 bases, with 11 bases between. The CDR3 has 14 residues. The CDR3 sequence: CASSRNRNTDTQYF. In nucleotides, the CDR3 is TGTGCCAGCAGCCGAAACAGGAACACAGATACGCAGTATTTT.

This clonotype was counted at least ten times. V and J are TRBV14 and TRBJ2-7, with D possibly matching TRBD1 (7 bases). This CDR3 is built from 14 residues. Germline V gene lookup returns CDR1 SGHDN and CDR2 FVKESK. Trimming stripped 4 bases from V and 7 bases from J, with 17 bases between. Here the CDR3 reads CASSPAGQLWEQYF. The CDR3 nucleotides are TGTGCCAGCAGCCCCGCGGGACAGCTTTGGGAGCAGTACTTC.

The chain is built from TRBV5-1 and TRBJ1-1; D ambiguous. Germline-derived CDR1 and CDR2 are SGHRS and YFSETQ. The ends were cut back, 1 base at V and 5 bases at J, with 15 bases in the middle. This CDR3 has 15 residues. The CDR3 loop reads CASSLSGPGDTEAFF. CDR3 nucleotides: TGCGCCAGCAGCTTGAGCGGCCCCGGTGATACTGAAGCTTTCTTT.

The chain links TRBV29-1 to TRBJ1-2; D is undetermined. Trimming left V 4 bases short and J 6 bases short, with 21 bases between. The germline gives CDR1 SQVTM, CDR2 ANQGSEA. The CDR3 has 15 residues. CDR3 DNA sequence: TGCAGCGTTGGAGGATTTCTGGTCGATGTTAATGGCTACACCTTC. The encoded protein is CSVGGFLVDVNGYTF. The full variable domain, its missing parts supplied by reference TRBV29-1 and TRBJ1-2, is SAVISQKPSRDICQRGTSLTIQCQVDSQVTMMFWYRQQPGQSLTLIATANQGSEATYESGFVIDKFPISRPNLTFSTLTVSNMSPEDSSIYLCSVGGFLVDVNGYTFGSGTRLTVV.

This chain connects TRBV20-1 to TRBJ2-3; D ambiguous. This CDR3 is built from 12 residues. Per germline, CDR1 DFQATT and CDR2 SNEGSKA (reference sequence). The CDR3, as DNA: TGCAGCGGATTACACAGCGCAGATACGCAGTATTTT. Translated, it gives CSGLHSADTQYF.

The chain employs TRBV20-1 and TRBJ2-7; the match to TRBD1 covers 7 bases. Looked up from germline, CDR1 is DFQATT and CDR2 is SNEGSKA (reference sequence). With 6 bases clipped from V and 3 bases from J, the junction kept 8 bases outside the gene matches. The CDR3 runs 13 residues. DNA of the CDR3: TGCAGTGCCCCTCGGACAGGCGGCTACGAGCAGTACTTC. Translation gives CSAPRTGGYEQYF.

This chain uses TRBV28 with TRBJ2-7; D gene ambiguous. In germline, CDR1 is MDHEN, CDR2 SYDVKM. Trimming left V 2 bases short and J 6 bases short, with 5 bases between. The CDR3 extends over 11 amino acids. The CDR3 region is CASSLRIEQYF. CDR3 in DNA: TGTGCCAGCAGTTTACGAATCGAGCAGTACTTC.

This clonotype was counted a few times. The chain recombines TRBV19 with TRBJ1-1; TRBD1 might be the D (5 bases). Germline V gene lookup returns CDR1 LNHDA and CDR2 SQIVND (reference sequence). CDR3 length: 15 residues. V gave up 8 bases and J gave up 5 bases, with 21 bases separating them. CDR3: CASSKEGFRRTEAFF. The CDR3 region has the DNA TGTGCCAGTTCTAAGGAGGGGTTCAGGAGGACTGAAGCTTTCTTT.

This clonotype has at least ten counts. The chain employs TRBV4-1 and TRBJ1-6, with D perhaps TRBD1 (5 bases). Deletions cut 1 base from V and 8 bases from J, with 12 bases between. The CDR3 is 15 residues long. Germline values: CDR1 MGHRA, CDR2 YSYEKL. The CDR3 DNA reads as TGCGCCAGCAGCCAAGTTCTGGGACCTTATTCACCCCTCCACTTT. Amino acids: CASSQVLGPYSPLHF.

V and J are TRBV20-1 and TRBJ2-7; D perhaps matches TRBD1 (6 bases). CDR1 is DFQATT and CDR2 is SNEGSKA in the germline V gene (reference sequence). The CDR3 sequence is 15 residues long. Trimming pared 0 bases from V and 2 bases from J, leaving 14 bases between. DNA for the CDR3: TGCAGTGCTAGAGATTCCCGACAGGAGGCCTACGAGCAGTACTTC. It encodes CSARDSRQEAYEQYF.

In its sample, this clonotype was seen many times. DNA for the CDR3: TGCAGCGGGGGGGGGCAGCACGAGCAGTACTTC. It translates to CSGGGQHEQYF. V and J are TRBV29-1 and TRBJ2-7, with D possibly being TRBD2 (7 bases). Trimming left V 7 bases short and J 5 bases short, with 12 bases between. The CDR3 length is 11 residues. The germline gives CDR1 SQVTM, CDR2 ANQGSEA.

The V and J genes are TRBV14 and TRBJ2-2; TRBD2 is a possible D gene (5 bases). The CDR3 length is 16 residues. V lost 1 base and J 0 bases, leaving 9 bases between the germline ends. Germline assignment: CDR1 SGHDN and CDR2 FVKESK. Written as DNA, the CDR3 is TGTGCCAGCAGCCAAGCGACTACACCGAACACCGGGGAGCTGTTTTTT. Translated: CASSQATTPNTGELFF.

This clonotype came up many times. This rearrangement joins TRBV7-9 to TRBJ1-5; D is perhaps TRBD1 (6 bases). V shed 6 bases and J shed 2 bases, with 14 bases lying between them. CDR1 is SEHNR, CDR2 FQNEAQ, per germline (reference sequence). The CDR3 is 15 residues long. This chain's CDR3 is CASSPGDTRNQPQHF. CDR3 in DNA: TGTGCCAGCAGTCCAGGGGACACCCGCAATCAGCCCCAGCATTTT.

This clonotype was detected only once. Compared with germline, one end of the junction differs, possibly owing to a read error. The chain employs TRBV27 and TRBJ1-6; weak D call: TRBD1 (6 bases). Germline values: CDR1 MNHEY, CDR2 SMNVEV (reference sequence). The CDR3 has 18 amino acids. The CDR3 DNA is TGTGCCAGCAGTTTTGCCGGTTCCAGGACAGAGGATAAGTCACCCCTCCACTTT. Amino acids: CASSFAGSRTEDKSPLHF.

This clonotype was picked up many times. The chain joins TRBV10-3 to TRBJ2-2, with 8 bases fitting TRBD1. This CDR3 spans 14 amino acids. Germline lookup yields CDR1 ENHRY and CDR2 SYGVKD. The trim removed 9 bases at V and 1 base at J, leaving 4 bases unmatched. CDR3 DNA: TGTGCCATTAGGACAGGGAGGAACACCGGGGAGCTGTTTTTT. As protein: CAIRTGRNTGELFF.

The rearrangement uses TRBV28 and TRBJ2-7, with TRBD1 as a possible D gene (6 bases). This CDR3 has 15 amino acids. V gave up 6 bases and J gave up 3 bases, with 18 bases separating them. The germline CDR1 and CDR2 sequences are MDHEN and SYDVKM. In DNA form, the CDR3 reads TGTGCCAGCAGGTCGAGGGACACGGGGAGCTACGAGCAGTACTTC. Protein: CASRSRDTGSYEQYF.

This clonotype has only a few counts. The CDR3 is CASSSDRVNTGELFF. The CDR3 DNA sequence: TGCGCCAGCAGCTCGGACAGAGTGAACACCGGGGAGCTGTTTTTT. This chain links TRBV5-1 with TRBJ2-2, with D perhaps matching TRBD1 (6 bases). V lost 3 bases, J lost 1 base, and 10 bases lay in between. Germline CDR1 and CDR2: SGHRS and YFSETQ. The CDR3 runs 15 residues.

This clonotype was seen ten or more times. This chain uses TRBV6-1 with TRBJ1-5, with D possibly TRBD1 on 6 matching bases. Trimming cost V 3 bases and J 7 bases, with 19 bases left between them. Germline assignment: CDR1 MNHNS and CDR2 SASEGT. CDR3 length: 16 amino acids. The CDR3, as DNA: TGTGCCAGCAGTGATGAGGGTAGGGGAGGGGGGCAGCCCCAGCATTTT. It encodes CASSDEGRGGGQPQHF.

At least ten counts were recorded for this clonotype. The rearrangement joins TRBV28 to TRBJ2-1; no firm D call. Looked up from germline, CDR1 is MDHEN and CDR2 is SYDVKM. The length of the CDR3 is 14 residues. V lost 6 bases and J 6 bases, leaving 15 bases between the germline ends. This CDR3 is CASRILLLGNEQFF. CDR3 bases: TGTGCCAGCAGGATACTGCTTCTAGGCAATGAGCAGTTCTTC. Combining the CDR3 with reference TRBV28 and TRBJ2-1 gives the whole variable domain DVKVTQSSRYLVKRTGEKVFLECVQDMDHENMFWYRQDPGLGLRLIYFSYDVKMKEKGDIPEGYSVSREKKERFSLILESASTNQTSMYLCASRILLLGNEQFFGPGTRLTVL.

A few counts support this clonotype. The rearrangement uses TRBV7-3 and TRBJ1-1; 8 bases are shared with TRBD1. After removal of 4 bases from V and 8 bases from J, the junction contained 15 bases not matched to a gene. The germline gives CDR1 SGHTA, CDR2 FQGTGA. The CDR3 sequence is 16 residues long. The CDR3 here is CASSSDPRGLGSEAFF. CDR3 nucleotides: TGTGCCAGCAGCTCAGACCCCAGGGGGCTCGGGTCGGAAGCTTTCTTT.

This clonotype was seen at least ten times. V and J are TRBV7-2 and TRBJ2-1; D not certain. Germline V gives CDR1 SGHTA, CDR2 FQGNSA. The CDR3 is 17 amino acids. Deletions cut 3 bases from V and 6 bases from J, with 21 bases between. This CDR3 reads CASSFARSGLRRNEQFF. CDR3 DNA: TGTGCCAGCAGCTTTGCTAGGTCCGGGCTTCGCCGCAATGAGCAGTTCTTC.

The chain recombines TRBV19 with TRBJ1-2; D gene uncertain. CDR1 and CDR2 (germline): LNHDA, SQIVND (reference sequence). The CDR3 extends over 12 amino acids. The ends were cut back, 6 bases at V and 3 bases at J, with 8 bases in the middle. CDR3 DNA sequence: TGTGCCAGTAGGGTCGTGGACTATGGCTACACCTTC. Translation: CASRVVDYGYTF.

This chain connects TRBV19 to TRBJ2-5; D is tentatively TRBD1 or TRBD2 (5 bases each). V lost 7 bases to trimming and J lost 5 bases, with 14 bases between them. The CDR3 has 13 amino acids. From germline, CDR1 is LNHDA and CDR2 SQIVND (reference sequence). The CDR3 DNA follows: TGTGCCAGTAAAGGTAGCTGGGGGGAGACCCAGTACTTC. Its protein is CASKGSWGETQYF.

Many counts were recorded for this clonotype. The rearrangement links TRBV19 to TRBJ1-5; 7 bases align to TRBD1. V trimming: 7 bases; J trimming: 3 bases; junction bases outside the gene matches: 15. The length of the CDR3 is 17 residues. The V gene's germline CDR1 is LNHDA and CDR2 SQIVND (reference sequence). CDR3 protein: CASTTRAGGSVNQPQHF. Here the CDR3 DNA reads TGTGCCAGTACCACTAGGGCAGGGGGTTCGGTCAATCAGCCCCAGCATTTT.

In its sample, this clonotype was seen many times. The J gene is TRBJ1-4, the V gene TRBV20-1; the match to TRBD1 covers 7 bases. The CDR3 extends over 15 amino acids. Germline V CDR1 and CDR2: DFQATT, SNEGSKA (reference sequence). The junction had 8 bases not matched to a gene; V was cut back by 0 bases and J by 7 bases. This CDR3 reads CSARDLNRGGEKLFF. The CDR3 nucleotides are TGCAGTGCTAGAGATCTGAACAGGGGCGGTGAAAAACTGTTTTTT.

This clonotype was seen only once. The chain uses TRBV19 and TRBJ2-1, with 9 bases matching TRBD2. After removal of 1 base from V and 14 bases from J, the junction contained 9 bases not matched to a gene. CDR3 length equals 14 residues. Germline CDR1 and CDR2: LNHDA and SQIVND (reference sequence). In DNA form, the CDR3 reads TGTGCCAGTAGTATAGGGACTAGCGCGGGGCGGGAGTTCTTC. Amino acid sequence: CASSIGTSAGREFF.

This clonotype appeared many times. The CDR3 DNA reads as TGTGCCAGCAGCTCGGAGGTTATCACTGAAGCTTTCTTT. It is translated as CASSSEVITEAFF. The V call is TRBV28, the J call TRBJ1-1; D not certain. Germline V gene sequence: CDR1 MDHEN, CDR2 SYDVKM. Trimming shortened V by 6 bases and J by 4 bases, and 12 bases separated the two germline ends. The CDR3 sequence is 13 residues long.